This TCR beta chain was observed in a study of human thymus T cells. CDR1 is SEHNR, CDR2 FQNEAQ, per germline (reference sequence). CDR3 length: 17 amino acids. Libraries were prepared by immunoSEQ multiplex PCR; TCRdb keeps only in-frame clonotypes and omits some of them. The table lists around 70,000 clones, 85% to 95% of them singletons. Study-level points and caveats: In thymic and blood repertoires alike, V and J usage looked biased. Unrelated people showed highly overlapping thymic repertoires, related research reported.

Obtained as resections during corrective heart surgery, the thymus tissue was then studied. The donors were infants in Finland with congenital heart defects, otherwise immunologically healthy. Comments on this clone: What it recognizes is unknown. The junction shows a germline mismatch at one end, possibly a read error.

The chain recombines TRBV7-9 with TRBJ2-3; TRBD2 aligns across 7 bases. This TCR was sampled from a girl younger than two with a congenital heart defect but otherwise immunologically healthy. Material for sequencing was thymus tissue. In DNA form, the CDR3 reads TGTGCCAGCAGCCTAGCGGAGGGACCGATTTGCACAGATACGCAGTATTTT. As protein: CASSLAEGPICTDTQYF.